A selection of T cell receptor beta chains follows, all from one sample in a study of blood T cell repertoires in COVID-19. TCRdb's copy holds only in-frame clones and misses some; the assay was immunoSEQ multiplex PCR. Of roughly 230,000 clones listed, about 80% are singletons. The sample taken for sequencing was peripheral blood. The receptors come from a man over 45 with active or convalescent COVID-19. CDR3s include the opening cysteine and the closing phenylalanine or tryptophan. A D gene is named only where the DNA matches it firmly.

V	D	J	CDR3
TRBV3-1/TRBV3-2	-	TRBJ1-3	CASSRNVLGLLGENTIYF
TRBV7-8	-	TRBJ1-1	CASSLGQRDTEAFF
TRBV5-5	TRBD1	TRBJ2-7	CASIGQGYEQYF
TRBV7-6	-	TRBJ2-7	CASSPSYEQYF
TRBV25-1	TRBD1	TRBJ2-2	CASSGTGTGELFF
TRBV3-1/TRBV3-2	-	TRBJ1-6	CASSPSSYNSPLHF
TRBV24-1	-	TRBJ1-5	CATSDPITTGIRNQPQHF
TRBV30	-	TRBJ1-2	CAWSLHTGRYGYTF
TRBV30	-	TRBJ1-6	CAWTGSGRGYSPLHF
TRBV5-6	TRBD1	TRBJ1-2	CASSFRTGNGYTF
TRBV5-1	-	TRBJ1-4	CASSKDLRGGTNEKLFF
TRBV2	-	TRBJ1-5	CAIKWEGDSNQPQHF
TRBV25-1	TRBD1	TRBJ2-3	CASSEYTGGTDTQYF
TRBV11-2	TRBD1	TRBJ1-4	CASSTDRGRHEKLFF
TRBV4-3	-	TRBJ1-2	CASSRTGLGGYTF
TRBV4-2	TRBD2	TRBJ2-2	CASSRRAGEVGELFF
TRBV6-6	TRBD1	TRBJ1-1	CASSYSNRGQGTEAFF
TRBV7-2	-	TRBJ1-4	CASSLEQANEKLFF
TRBV14	TRBD2	TRBJ2-3	CASSTPAGGLTDTQYF
TRBV7-6	TRBD1	TRBJ2-3	CASSSQGSVTDTQYF
TRBV4-3	-	TRBJ2-1	CASALVGGTGEQFF
TRBV5-4	TRBD1	TRBJ1-3	CASSYRDRGFRNTIYF
TRBV7-8	-	TRBJ2-3	CASRLDKSTDTQYF
TRBV5-1	TRBD2	TRBJ2-7	CASSSGGASFTSEQYF
TRBV20-1	-	TRBJ1-5	CSASTGINQPQHF
TRBV6-2/TRBV6-3	-	TRBJ1-1	CASSSGLNYPHTEAFF
TRBV7-2	TRBD1	TRBJ1-1	CASSRRDRGRGAFF
TRBV7-9	TRBD1	TRBJ2-5	CASSSTGSSETQYF
TRBV19	-	TRBJ1-4	CASSMRQLNEKLFF
TRBV19	TRBD1	TRBJ2-5	CASTGAGGPSRHETQYF
TRBV7-2	TRBD2	TRBJ2-5	CASSGSSGGYQETQYF
TRBV5-6	-	TRBJ2-6	CASSLGRNGANVLTF
TRBV30	-	TRBJ2-1	CAWSLGQGGDEQFF
TRBV5-4	-	TRBJ2-7	CASRIGDTPYEQYF
TRBV12-3/TRBV12-4	-	TRBJ1-5	CASSGQFNQPQHF
TRBV21-1	-	TRBJ2-4	CASSKGGGAIAKNIQYF
TRBV2	TRBD1	TRBJ1-2	CASSVDRGLGGYTF
TRBV18	TRBD1	TRBJ2-3	CASSPQGAPDTQYF
TRBV28	-	TRBJ1-4	CASILRGGTNEKLFF
TRBV12-3/TRBV12-4	-	TRBJ2-2	CASNSQNTGELFF
TRBV25-1	TRBD1	TRBJ1-3	CASSQQGVDTIYF
TRBV19	-	TRBJ1-4	CASSIARGEKLFF
TRBV10-3	-	TRBJ1-3	CAISLTGASGNTIYF
TRBV7-8	-	TRBJ2-7	CASSPRGGGGWEQYF
TRBV18	-	TRBJ1-1	CASSQPRQQFEAFF